This TCR beta chain was observed in a study of beta chain features in type 1 diabetes. Study in general: Cells sorted and examined across all samples totaled almost 110 million. General observations from the study: Type 1 diabetes patients had fewer VDJ junction insertions and more deletions. Since sequencing was performed on cDNA, cells with high TCR expression could be over-represented. Sampled from patients, naive, central memory and Treg TCRB repertoires appeared more similar than those sampled from healthy donors. Type 1 diabetes patients had TCRB CDR3s that were shorter (moderately but significantly so) in all four CD4+ subsets.

Trimming took 8 bases from V and 9 from J, leaving 16 bases between them. This CDR3 comprises 11 residues. The germline gives CDR1 GTSNPN, CDR2 SVGIG (reference sequence). With regard to this clone: Its antigen is not identified.

TCRB transcripts that were expressed got sequenced, as all of the isolated RNA had been reverse transcribed. The table came from immunoSEQ multiplex PCR; TCRdb's copy has only in-frame clones and leaves some out. The sample carries hundreds of thousands of clones, 10% to 15% recorded once. This chain joins TRBV30 and TRBJ1-1, with D hard to call. The specimen sequenced was naive CD4+ T cells from blood. This TCR was recovered from a man aged 18 to 30 with type 1 diabetes. The CDR3 sequence: CALTIGPQAFF. The CDR3 nucleotides read TGTGCCCTGACAATAGGACCCCAAGCTTTCTTT.